Listed below are T cell receptor beta chains from one sample, sequenced in a study of CD8 T cells in Susac syndrome. In TCRdb, the immunoSEQ multiplex PCR reads were re-called with MiXCR into one record per CDR3 protein. The table shows around 130,000 distinct CDR3 sequences, with 80% to 85% occurring only once. The source material was CD8+ T cells from PBMCs. The receptors shown here come from a human donor with multiple sclerosis. The CDR3 runs from the conserved cysteine through the conserved F or W. A D gene is named only where the DNA matches it firmly. Only some rows state a clone size, as once, few, many or a class for expanded clones.

v_call: TRBV20-1; clone_size: -; d_call: -; j_call: TRBJ1-1; cdr3_aa: CSARDKDSSYLGTEAFF; cdr3_nt: TGCAGTGCTAGAGATAAAGACAGCTCGTATCTGGGCACTGAAGCTTTCTTT
v_call: TRBV30; clone_size: -; d_call: -; j_call: TRBJ1-1; cdr3_aa: CAWSAPPLNTEAFF; cdr3_nt: TGTGCCTGGAGTGCTCCCCCGCTGAACACTGAAGCTTTCTTT
v_call: TRBV2; clone_size: -; d_call: TRBD1; j_call: TRBJ1-2; cdr3_aa: CASSGPGQGDYGYTF; cdr3_nt: TGTGCCAGCAGTGGCCCTGGGCAGGGGGACTATGGCTACACCTTC
v_call: TRBV4-1; clone_size: few; d_call: -; j_call: TRBJ2-7; cdr3_aa: CASSQDGGLSYEQYF; cdr3_nt: TGCGCCAGCAGCCAAGATGGGGGCCTTTCCTACGAGCAGTACTTC
v_call: TRBV29-1; clone_size: -; d_call: TRBD2; j_call: TRBJ2-1; cdr3_aa: CSVAGAGPSYNEQFF; cdr3_nt: TGCAGCGTGGCTGGAGCGGGGCCCTCCTACAATGAGCAGTTCTTC
v_call: TRBV5-4; clone_size: -; d_call: TRBD1; j_call: TRBJ1-1; cdr3_aa: CASSPQTGGIEDTEAFF; cdr3_nt: TGTGCCAGCAGCCCGCAAACAGGGGGCATCGAGGACACTGAAGCTTTCTTT
v_call: TRBV29-1; clone_size: once; d_call: -; j_call: TRBJ1-1; cdr3_aa: CSAIATNTEAFF; cdr3_nt: TGCAGCGCGATCGCAACAAACACTGAAGCTTTCTTT
v_call: TRBV27; clone_size: -; d_call: -; j_call: TRBJ2-3; cdr3_aa: CASSDYTDTQYF; cdr3_nt: TGTGCCAGCAGTGATTACACAGATACGCAGTATTTT
v_call: TRBV6-5; clone_size: few; d_call: -; j_call: TRBJ1-5; cdr3_aa: CASSYSEEGFQPQHF; cdr3_nt: TGTGCCAGCAGTTACTCGGAGGAGGGGTTTCAGCCCCAGCATTTT
v_call: TRBV6-2/TRBV6-3; clone_size: -; d_call: -; j_call: TRBJ2-5; cdr3_aa: CASSYRFAGQETQYF; cdr3_nt: TGTGCCAGCAGTTACCGTTTTGCGGGGCAAGAGACCCAGTACTTC
v_call: TRBV24-1; clone_size: -; d_call: TRBD1; j_call: TRBJ1-5; cdr3_aa: CATSDGTGWFQPQHF; cdr3_nt: TGTGCCACCAGTGACGGGACAGGGTGGTTCCAGCCCCAGCATTTT
v_call: TRBV6-5; clone_size: -; d_call: TRBD1; j_call: TRBJ2-2; cdr3_aa: CASTLLGQGTGELFF; cdr3_nt: TGTGCCAGCACGCTCCTGGGACAGGGCACCGGGGAGCTGTTTTTT
v_call: TRBV7-8; clone_size: -; d_call: TRBD2; j_call: TRBJ2-5; cdr3_aa: CASSPHLAGAKETQYF; cdr3_nt: TGTGCCAGCAGCCCGCACCTAGCGGGGGCTAAAGAGACCCAGTACTTC
v_call: TRBV7-9; clone_size: -; d_call: -; j_call: TRBJ1-3; cdr3_aa: CASSLVPHLGSGNTIYF; cdr3_nt: TGTGCCAGCAGCTTAGTCCCCCACTTGGGGTCTGGAAACACCATATATTTT
v_call: TRBV2; clone_size: -; d_call: -; j_call: TRBJ2-1; cdr3_aa: CAIGTEYNEQFF; cdr3_nt: TGTGCCATTGGGACGGAATACAATGAGCAGTTCTTC
v_call: TRBV11-2; clone_size: few; d_call: -; j_call: TRBJ1-2; cdr3_aa: CASSLGAGSAYGYTF; cdr3_nt: TGTGCCAGCAGCCTTGGGGCCGGGAGTGCCTATGGCTACACCTTC
v_call: TRBV7-2; clone_size: few; d_call: TRBD1; j_call: TRBJ2-3; cdr3_aa: CASSYLGTVSTDTQYF; cdr3_nt: TGTGCCAGCAGCTACCTCGGGACAGTCTCCACAGATACGCAGTATTTT
v_call: TRBV28; clone_size: -; d_call: TRBD2; j_call: TRBJ2-7; cdr3_aa: CASSLTINGAGGREQYF; cdr3_nt: TGTGCCAGCAGTTTAACCATCAACGGAGCGGGAGGGAGAGAGCAGTACTTC
v_call: TRBV11-2; clone_size: -; d_call: -; j_call: TRBJ2-3; cdr3_aa: CASSLGLTTTDTQYF; cdr3_nt: TGTGCCAGCAGCTTAGGGCTAACAACCACAGATACGCAGTATTTT
v_call: TRBV19; clone_size: -; d_call: TRBD2; j_call: TRBJ2-7; cdr3_aa: CASSPAGASYEQYF; cdr3_nt: TGTGCCAGTAGTCCCGCGGGAGCCTCCTACGAGCAGTACTTC
v_call: TRBV12-3/TRBV12-4; clone_size: -; d_call: -; j_call: TRBJ1-4; cdr3_aa: CASSSSEATNEKLFF; cdr3_nt: TGTGCCAGCAGTTCCTCTGAGGCAACTAATGAAAAACTGTTTTTT
v_call: TRBV5-1; clone_size: -; d_call: TRBD2; j_call: TRBJ2-5; cdr3_aa: CASRDTSGARETQYF; cdr3_nt: TGCGCCAGCAGGGATACTAGCGGGGCTAGAGAGACCCAGTACTTC
v_call: TRBV7-2; clone_size: -; d_call: TRBD1; j_call: TRBJ1-2; cdr3_aa: CASSSSLNVGQGHGYTF; cdr3_nt: TGTGCCAGCAGTTCTTCTCTCAATGTCGGACAGGGGCATGGCTACACCTTC
v_call: TRBV6-1; clone_size: few; d_call: -; j_call: TRBJ2-1; cdr3_aa: CASSWGNNEQFF; cdr3_nt: TGTGCCAGCAGTTGGGGAAACAATGAGCAGTTCTTC
v_call: TRBV24-1; clone_size: -; d_call: -; j_call: TRBJ1-3; cdr3_aa: CATSDASEDSGNTIYF; cdr3_nt: TGTGCCACCAGTGACGCCTCAGAAGACTCTGGAAACACCATATATTTT
v_call: TRBV27; clone_size: -; d_call: TRBD2; j_call: TRBJ2-7; cdr3_aa: CASSLSLAGIYEQYF; cdr3_nt: TGTGCCAGCAGTTTATCACTAGCGGGGATCTACGAGCAGTACTTC
v_call: TRBV5-6; clone_size: -; d_call: -; j_call: TRBJ2-7; cdr3_aa: CASSSDTTSYEQYF; cdr3_nt: TGTGCCAGCAGCTCGGACACTACCTCCTACGAGCAGTACTTC
v_call: TRBV30; clone_size: -; d_call: TRBD1; j_call: TRBJ2-1; cdr3_aa: CAWSVGQGQEQFF; cdr3_nt: TGTGCCTGGAGTGTAGGACAGGGCCAGGAGCAGTTCTTC
v_call: TRBV19; clone_size: few; d_call: -; j_call: TRBJ1-1; cdr3_aa: CASKEGGVTEAFF; cdr3_nt: TGTGCCAGTAAGGAGGGTGGGGTCACTGAAGCTTTCTTT
v_call: TRBV7-9; clone_size: -; d_call: TRBD2; j_call: TRBJ2-3; cdr3_aa: CASSAEYSAGVRVDTQYF; cdr3_nt: TGTGCCAGCAGCGCGGAGTATTCTGCGGGGGTACGCGTAGATACGCAGTATTTT
v_call: TRBV2; clone_size: -; d_call: TRBD2; j_call: TRBJ2-1; cdr3_aa: CASSQLPGLAGGVPYNEQFF; cdr3_nt: TGTGCCAGCAGTCAGTTACCGGGACTAGCGGGAGGGGTCCCCTACAATGAGCAGTTCTTC
v_call: TRBV28; clone_size: -; d_call: TRBD1; j_call: TRBJ2-2; cdr3_aa: CASSARTGTGELFF; cdr3_nt: TGTGCCAGCAGTGCAAGGACAGGGACCGGGGAGCTGTTTTTT
v_call: TRBV4-1; clone_size: few; d_call: TRBD2; j_call: TRBJ2-1; cdr3_aa: CASSQDTGLRFNEQFF; cdr3_nt: TGCGCCAGCAGCCAAGACACGGGACTAAGGTTCAATGAGCAGTTCTTC
v_call: TRBV25-1; clone_size: -; d_call: -; j_call: TRBJ1-4; cdr3_aa: CASSESSGTKDEKLFF; cdr3_nt: TGTGCCAGCAGTGAATCCTCCGGGACAAAAGATGAAAAACTGTTTTTT
v_call: TRBV14; clone_size: -; d_call: -; j_call: TRBJ1-1; cdr3_aa: CASSPILDTEAFF; cdr3_nt: TGTGCCAGCAGCCCTATCCTGGACACTGAAGCTTTCTTT
v_call: TRBV30; clone_size: -; d_call: TRBD1; j_call: TRBJ1-1; cdr3_aa: CAWSDTGASEAFF; cdr3_nt: TGTGCCTGGAGTGATACAGGGGCTAGTGAAGCTTTCTTT
v_call: TRBV7-6; clone_size: -; d_call: -; j_call: TRBJ1-5; cdr3_aa: CASSFGLQDQPQHF; cdr3_nt: TGTGCCAGCAGCTTCGGACTACAGGATCAGCCCCAGCATTTT
v_call: TRBV6-6; clone_size: few; d_call: -; j_call: TRBJ1-4; cdr3_aa: CASSYGKKLFF; cdr3_nt: TGTGCCAGCAGTTACGGGAAAAAACTGTTTTTT
v_call: TRBV10-3; clone_size: -; d_call: -; j_call: TRBJ1-5; cdr3_aa: CAIITGISNQPQHF; cdr3_nt: TGTGCCATCATCACAGGTATTAGCAATCAGCCCCAGCATTTT
v_call: TRBV6-2/TRBV6-3; clone_size: -; d_call: TRBD1; j_call: TRBJ2-1; cdr3_aa: CASYRGRLGEQFF; cdr3_nt: TGTGCCAGTTACAGGGGGCGATTGGGTGAGCAGTTCTTC
v_call: TRBV15; clone_size: -; d_call: -; j_call: TRBJ1-6; cdr3_aa: CATSRDGQTYNSPLHF; cdr3_nt: TGTGCCACCAGCAGAGATGGGCAGACTTATAATTCACCCCTCCACTTT
v_call: TRBV11-1; clone_size: -; d_call: TRBD1; j_call: TRBJ2-1; cdr3_aa: CASSLAWGQVSYNEQFF; cdr3_nt: TGTGCCAGCAGCTTAGCATGGGGACAGGTCTCCTACAATGAGCAGTTCTTC
v_call: TRBV5-6; clone_size: -; d_call: TRBD1; j_call: TRBJ1-1; cdr3_aa: CASSYLDRGLRGTEAFF; cdr3_nt: TGTGCCAGCAGCTACCTTGACAGGGGACTACGTGGCACTGAAGCTTTCTTT
v_call: TRBV5-1; clone_size: -; d_call: -; j_call: TRBJ2-1; cdr3_aa: CASSPSDNEQFF; cdr3_nt: TGCGCCAGCAGCCCCTCAGACAATGAGCAGTTCTTC
v_call: TRBV7-2; clone_size: -; d_call: -; j_call: TRBJ2-3; cdr3_aa: CASSKEVATDTQYF; cdr3_nt: TGTGCCAGCAGCAAGGAGGTAGCCACAGATACGCAGTATTTT
v_call: TRBV6-5; clone_size: -; d_call: -; j_call: TRBJ2-2; cdr3_aa: CASSYSAGELFF; cdr3_nt: TGTGCCAGCAGTTACTCCGCCGGGGAGCTGTTTTTT
v_call: TRBV10-3; clone_size: -; d_call: -; j_call: TRBJ1-1; cdr3_aa: CAISEGSGTEAFF; cdr3_nt: TGTGCCATCAGTGAAGGTTCGGGGACTGAAGCTTTCTTT
v_call: TRBV7-2; clone_size: -; d_call: -; j_call: TRBJ2-1; cdr3_aa: CASSLIGGNEQFF; cdr3_nt: TGTGCCAGCAGCTTAATTGGCGGCAATGAGCAGTTCTTC
v_call: TRBV10-3; clone_size: -; d_call: -; j_call: TRBJ2-7; cdr3_aa: CAISESESPEQYF; cdr3_nt: TGTGCCATCAGTGAGTCGGAATCCCCCGAGCAGTACTTC
v_call: TRBV18; clone_size: few; d_call: -; j_call: TRBJ2-2; cdr3_aa: CASSAGELFF; cdr3_nt: TGTGCCAGCTCGGCCGGGGAGCTGTTTTTT
v_call: TRBV6-1; clone_size: few; d_call: TRBD1; j_call: TRBJ2-7; cdr3_aa: CASSEVVAGGYEQYF; cdr3_nt: TGTGCCAGCAGTGAAGTGGTTGCAGGGGGCTACGAGCAGTACTTC
v_call: TRBV12-3/TRBV12-4; clone_size: -; d_call: TRBD1; j_call: TRBJ2-1; cdr3_aa: CASSQPGQGPNEQFF; cdr3_nt: TGTGCCAGCAGTCAACCGGGACAGGGTCCCAATGAGCAGTTCTTC